This T cell receptor (beta chain) is from a study of cytomegalovirus exposure and HLA in healthy donors. Whole-study results and caveats: Based on reports, TCR beta sequences accurately predicted HLA-A and HLA-B alleles for most subjects. According to a later analysis, most TCR beta chains associated with CMV appeared HLA-restricted. Among TCR beta chains, those listed as cytomegalovirus-associated numbered some 160.

As to this clone: No antigen is known for it.

Germline CDR1 LGHNA, CDR2 YSLEER. The CDR3 loop spans 16 amino acids. V lost 0 bases and J 3 bases, leaving 12 bases between the germline ends. Everyone who donated was a healthy bone marrow donor. 13 Jbeta primers and 60 Vbeta primers were used for the PCR. The repertoire was sequenced with immunoSEQ multiplex PCR; TCRdb's copy has only in-frame clones and lacks some. This table has some 130,000 clones, approximately 78% appearing once. Sequences were obtained from PBMCs. The chain employs TRBV4-3 and TRBJ2-1; the D gene is possibly TRBD2 (6 bases). This TCR derives from a female donor in good health and CMV-seronegative. The CDR3 loop reads CASSQDGTSRYNEQFF. The CDR3 bases are TGCGCCAGCAGCCAAGATGGCACTAGCCGCTACAATGAGCAGTTCTTC.